The 31 T cell receptor beta chains reported below all come from one sample, sequenced in a study of T cell repertoires in cytomegalovirus infection. Each CDR3 protein gets one entry after TCRdb re-called the reads with MiXCR. The sample records more than 250,000 distinct CDR3 sequences, 20% to 25% being singletons. Their antigen targets remain unknown. This specimen was cultured PBMCs, taken from culture after CMV antigen stimulation. The origin of the receptors is a human donor in good health (CMV status not recorded). Some clones in this sample may be carry-over from other donors' samples.

V gene TRBV11-2 combines with J gene TRBJ2-3; TRBD1 matches at 8 bases. There are 15 residues in the CDR3. The germline gives CDR1 SGHAT, CDR2 FQNNGV. Trimming cost V 5 bases and J 5 bases; bases outside gene matches: 9. CDR3 residues: CASSSPDRVKDTQYF. Written as DNA, the CDR3 is TGTGCCAGCAGCAGTCCGGACAGGGTCAAAGATACGCAGTATTTT.

The chain recombines TRBV5-6 with TRBJ2-1; perhaps D is TRBD1 or TRBD2 (5 bases each). The CDR3 spans 15 residues. Trimming left V 2 bases short and J 7 bases short, with 16 bases between. In germline, CDR1 is SGHDT, CDR2 YYEEEE. CDR3 in DNA: TGTGCCAGCAGCTTAGGGGAGCCACAAATTAATGAGCAGTTCTTC. Encoded protein: CASSLGEPQINEQFF.

This clonotype has a count of ten or more. This chain joins TRBV11-2 and TRBJ1-1, with a tentative D call TRBD1 (5 bases). The CDR3 is 14 residues long. Trimming stripped 3 bases from V and 0 bases from J, with 8 bases between. Per germline, CDR1 SGHAT and CDR2 FQNNGV. Here the CDR3 reads CASSFQGMNTEAFF. CDR3 DNA sequence: TGTGCCAGCAGCTTTCAGGGAATGAACACTGAAGCTTTCTTT.

This clonotype was counted many times. The V call is TRBV7-2, the J call TRBJ2-5, with D tentatively TRBD1 or TRBD2 (6 bases each). The CDR3 is made up of 20 amino acids. Germline V gene data show CDR1 as SGHTA and CDR2 as FQGNSA. V dropped 2 bases and J dropped 5 bases, with 30 bases sitting between them. CDR3 nucleotide sequence: TGTGCCAGCAGCTTATTTTCAATTCGTCATGGGTCGGGGGCTTCGGAGACCCAGTACTTC. Translation: CASSLFSIRHGSGASETQYF.

V gene TRBV27 combines with J gene TRBJ1-2; no definite D call. Germline assignment: CDR1 MNHEY and CDR2 SMNVEV (reference sequence). Trimming removed 3 bases from V and 6 bases from J, with 14 bases in between. This CDR3 spans 14 amino acids. The CDR3 nucleotides are TGTGCCAGCAGTTTCACGGGGTCGATGGATGGCTACACCTTC. Amino acid sequence: CASSFTGSMDGYTF.

This clonotype was observed a handful of times. The chain has TRBV7-9 and TRBJ2-5; no firm D call. Per the germline V gene, CDR1 is SEHNR and CDR2 is FQNEAQ (reference sequence). Trimming pared 5 bases from V and 2 bases from J, leaving 9 bases between. This CDR3 spans 13 amino acids. The CDR3 coding sequence is TGTGCCAGCAGCCAAGCCCTACAAGAGACCCAGTACTTC. Amino acid sequence: CASSQALQETQYF.

The V gene is TRBV6-5, the J gene TRBJ1-1; the D is unclear. This CDR3 comprises 14 residues. V lost 6 bases, J lost 0 bases, and 11 bases lay in between. CDR1 MNHEY and CDR2 SVGAGI come from the germline V gene. CDR3: CASRLRAVNTEAFF. The CDR3 DNA reads as TGTGCCAGCAGACTACGCGCCGTGAACACTGAAGCTTTCTTT.

The rearrangement uses TRBV12-3 or TRBV12-4 and TRBJ1-1, with D unclear. Trimming shortened V by 5 bases and J by 8 bases, and 15 bases separated the two germline ends. The CDR3 spans 13 residues. CDR3 bases: TGTGCCAGCAGTGGACCGGGATCATTAGAAGCTTTCTTT. Amino acids: CASSGPGSLEAFF.

This clonotype occurred many times. The chain combines TRBV7-2 with TRBJ1-2; D not resolved. The CDR3 is 18 amino acids. Germline V lookup: CDR1 SGHTA, CDR2 FQGNSA. V gave up 1 base and J gave up 1 base, with 19 bases separating them. CDR3 protein: CASSLVPVVLAFNYGYTF. The DNA for the CDR3 is TGTGCCAGCAGCTTAGTTCCTGTAGTCTTGGCTTTTAACTATGGCTACACCTTC.

This clonotype was seen more than once but under ten times. The chain has TRBV19 and TRBJ2-1, with 7 bases matching TRBD1. Germline V lookup: CDR1 LNHDA, CDR2 SQIVND (reference sequence). Losses at the gene ends were 7 bases for V and 5 bases for J; bases not matched to a gene: 11. The CDR3 is 15 amino acids. The CDR3, as DNA: TGTGCCAGTACCCCCCGGGACAGCTACGACAATGAGCAGTTCTTC. Amino acids: CASTPRDSYDNEQFF.

This chain connects TRBV29-1 to TRBJ2-5, with D tentatively TRBD1 (6 bases). In germline, CDR1 is SQVTM, CDR2 ANQGSEA. The CDR3 consists of 13 residues. V lost 6 bases and J lost 6, with 17 bases in between. The CDR3 coding sequence is TGCAGCGTCAGAACTCAGGGGAGAAAGACCCAGTACTTC. It translates to CSVRTQGRKTQYF.

The chain recombines TRBV12-5 with TRBJ2-1; D perhaps matches TRBD1 (5 bases). The CDR3 runs 12 residues. CDR1 LGHNT and CDR2 FRNRAP come from the germline V gene. V shed 6 bases and J shed 8 bases, with 11 bases lying between them. This chain's CDR3 is CASGALGHEQFF. Here the CDR3 DNA reads TGTGCTAGTGGGGCTTTGGGGCATGAGCAGTTCTTC.

This clonotype came up a few times. The chain links TRBV19 to TRBJ2-1; TRBD2 matches 8 bases. CDR3 length: 15 amino acids. The ends lost 5 bases at V and 7 bases at J; junction bases unmatched: 10. Germline CDR1 LNHDA, CDR2 SQIVND (reference sequence). The CDR3 region is CASSFGTRRKNEQFF. CDR3 bases: TGTGCCAGTAGTTTTGGGACTAGAAGGAAAAATGAGCAGTTCTTC.

This clonotype has at least ten counts. The V call is TRBV27, the J call TRBJ1-3; tentatively, D is TRBD1 (5 bases). Germline lookup yields CDR1 MNHEY and CDR2 SMNVEV (reference sequence). The CDR3 runs 13 residues. V lost 6 bases and J lost 4, with 10 bases in between. CDR3 loop: CASSRDGGNTIYF. The CDR3 coding sequence is TGTGCCAGCAGCAGGGACGGAGGAAACACCATATATTTT.

This clonotype was seen more than once but under ten times. J is TRBJ1-1 and V is TRBV6-1; no reliable D call. The CDR3 length is 14 residues. Germline CDR1 and CDR2: MNHNS and SASEGT. Trimming took off 5 bases at V and 0 bases at J, with 10 bases between the two ends. The CDR3 sequence: CASSYGQMNTEAFF. The CDR3 DNA is TGTGCCAGCAGTTACGGCCAAATGAACACTGAAGCTTTCTTT.

This clonotype has ten or more counts. The chain couples TRBV7-2 to TRBJ1-4; D possibly corresponds to TRBD1 (5 bases). Trimming left V 3 bases short and J 8 bases short, with 16 bases between. Germline V gene lookup returns CDR1 SGHTA and CDR2 FQGNSA. This CDR3 is built from 15 residues. The CDR3 reads CASSLTATNQEKLFF. CDR3 DNA sequence: TGTGCCAGCAGCTTGACAGCGACAAACCAGGAAAAACTGTTTTTT.

V usage is TRBV7-2 and J usage is TRBJ2-3, with D perhaps being TRBD1 or TRBD2 (5 bases each). This CDR3 is 14 amino acids long. The ends were cut back, 5 bases at V and 3 bases at J, with 12 bases in the middle. From germline, CDR1 is SGHTA and CDR2 FQGNSA. The CDR3 DNA sequence: TGTGCCAGCAGCCCGCTGGGGGTGACAGATACGCAGTATTTT. Translation: CASSPLGVTDTQYF.

This chain joins TRBV9 and TRBJ1-2; unclear D gene. Deletions cut 1 base from V and 0 bases from J, with 10 bases between. This CDR3 spans 15 amino acids. Germline-derived CDR1 and CDR2 are SGDLS and YYNGEE. CDR3 residues: CASSVSATSNYGYTF. CDR3 coding DNA: TGTGCCAGCAGCGTATCAGCCACGTCTAACTATGGCTACACCTTC.

The chain recombines TRBV9 with TRBJ2-2, with unresolved D. Germline V lookup: CDR1 SGDLS, CDR2 YYNGEE. Trimming shortened V by 1 base and J by 2 bases, and 9 bases separated the two germline ends. There are 15 residues in the CDR3. The CDR3 DNA is TGTGCCAGCAGCGTACTTGTGGGTAACACCGGGGAGCTGTTTTTT. This codes for CASSVLVGNTGELFF.

Only a few counts were recorded for this clonotype. The chain couples TRBV19 to TRBJ1-2; 8 bases map to TRBD1. The length of the CDR3 is 14 residues. Per germline, CDR1 LNHDA and CDR2 SQIVND (reference sequence). J gave up 2 bases and V 7 bases, and 6 bases lay outside the gene matches. As DNA, the CDR3 is TGTGCCAGTACCTTGGGACAGGCAAACTATGGCTACACCTTC. Amino acids: CASTLGQANYGYTF.

This chain uses TRBV20-1 with TRBJ2-3; D not resolved. Trimming left V 3 bases short and J 2 bases short, with 6 bases between. Germline assignment: CDR1 DFQATT and CDR2 SNEGSKA (reference sequence). This CDR3 has 12 residues. Written as DNA, the CDR3 is TGCAGTGCTAGGGGCTCCACAGATACGCAGTATTTT. Translation gives CSARGSTDTQYF.

The rearrangement links TRBV11-2 to TRBJ2-7; no definite D call. The germline gives CDR1 SGHAT, CDR2 FQNNGV. This CDR3 contains 11 residues. Trimming pared 5 bases from V and 4 bases from J, leaving 6 bases between. The CDR3 sequence: CASSGNYEQYV. CDR3 DNA: TGTGCCAGCAGCGGAAATTACGAGCAGTACGTC.

This rearrangement joins TRBV6-5 to TRBJ1-4, with TRBD1 identical over 7 bases. Trimming cost V 6 bases and J 0 bases; bases outside gene matches: 10. Germline CDR1 and CDR2: MNHEY and SVGAGI. This CDR3 is built from 17 residues. This CDR3 reads CASSRTGQPATNEKLFF. CDR3 in DNA: TGTGCCAGCAGCCGAACGGGACAGCCTGCAACTAATGAAAAACTGTTTTTT.

This clonotype turned up a few times. The gene calls are TRBV18 and TRBJ1-5; no clear D. Germline CDR1 is KGHSH and CDR2 is LQKENI. There are 14 residues in the CDR3. The V gene lost 2 bases and the J gene lost 4 bases, with 9 bases spanning the gap. The CDR3 reads CASSPSGYNQPQHF. CDR3 nucleotides: TGTGCCAGCTCACCATCAGGTTATAATCAGCCCCAGCATTTT.

The chain is built from TRBV20-1 and TRBJ2-5; D is tentatively TRBD1 or TRBD2 (5 bases each). Germline CDR1 DFQATT, CDR2 SNEGSKA (reference sequence). CDR3 size: 14 residues. V lost 4 bases and J lost 3, with 15 bases in between. CDR3 protein: CSATQARGKETQYF. As DNA, the CDR3 is TGCAGTGCTACACAGGCGAGAGGGAAAGAGACCCAGTACTTC.

V gene TRBV6-5 combines with J gene TRBJ1-3; 7 nucleotides align to TRBD1. This CDR3 has 15 amino acids. Germline CDR1 reads MNHEY; CDR2 reads SVGAGI. Trimming took 8 bases from V and 0 from J; bases not matched to a gene: 7. Here the CDR3 reads CASGEGTASGNTIYF. The CDR3 DNA sequence: TGTGCCAGCGGAGAGGGGACAGCCTCTGGAAACACCATATATTTT.

A few counts support this clonotype. The CDR3, as DNA: TGTGCCAGCACAGGGGTTAGAACTAATGAAAAACTGTTTTTT. Translation: CASTGVRTNEKLFF. V usage is TRBV28 and J usage is TRBJ1-4; tentative D call: TRBD1 (6 bases). The CDR3 consists of 14 residues. The V end lost 7 bases, the J end lost 1 base, and 10 bases lay between the germline ends. Germline V gives CDR1 MDHEN, CDR2 SYDVKM.

The J gene is TRBJ2-7, the V gene TRBV7-8, with 8 bases matching TRBD2. Looked up from germline, CDR1 is SGHVS and CDR2 is FQNEAQ. The ends lost 1 base at V and 4 bases at J; junction bases unmatched: 6. This CDR3 is built from 15 residues. The chain's CDR3 is CASSLEGGRWYEQYF. The CDR3 DNA reads TGTGCCAGCAGCTTAGAGGGCGGGAGGTGGTACGAGCAGTACTTC.

This clonotype was observed many times. V is TRBV20-1 and J is TRBJ1-1; no definite D call. Germline V gene data show CDR1 as DFQATT and CDR2 as SNEGSKA (reference sequence). The CDR3 is 14 residues long. With 6 bases removed from V and 2 bases from J, the gap between germline ends came to 16 bases. The CDR3 sequence: CSASTRRLNTEAFF. CDR3 nucleotides: TGCAGTGCCAGCACGAGGCGGCTCAACACTGAAGCTTTCTTT.

The chain uses TRBV11-3 and TRBJ2-3; 8 bases map to TRBD1. The CDR3 totals 15 residues. Unmatched junction bases numbered 8, after V lost 5 bases and J lost 4 bases. From germline, CDR1 is SGHNT and CDR2 YENEEA. CDR3 sequence: CASSPTGAWSDTQYF. CDR3 nucleotides: TGTGCCAGCAGCCCGACAGGGGCTTGGTCAGATACGCAGTATTTT.

V gene TRBV10-3 combines with J gene TRBJ2-1, with 7 bases aligning to TRBD2. This CDR3 is 17 amino acids long. Looked up from germline, CDR1 is ENHRY and CDR2 is SYGVKD. Losses at the gene ends were 2 bases for V and 7 bases for J; bases not matched to a gene: 14. CDR3 DNA sequence: TGTGCCATCAGTGAGCGGTATCAAGCGGGGCAAATGAATGAGCAGTTCTTC. It yields the protein CAISERYQAGQMNEQFF.